The entry below describes one T cell receptor beta chain. V shed 3 bases, J shed 3 bases, and the junction held 17 bases outside the gene matches. CDR3 size: 17 residues. Germline V CDR1 and CDR2: DFQATT, SNEGSKA (reference sequence). The sample comes from a study of post-analysis software for immune sequencing data. Prepared libraries of TCR beta cDNA carried unique molecular identifiers. TCRdb called the PCR reads again in MiXCR, with one record for every CDR3 protein. The sample has over 150,000 distinct CDR3 sequences, about 34% seen once. The V and J genes are TRBV20-1 and TRBJ2-7, with 7 bases lining up with TRBD2. The clonotype comes from a girl aged 5-17 years with multiple sclerosis. Sequencing used blood, obtained after autologous hematopoietic stem cell transplantation. The CDR3 nucleotides are TGCAGTGCTAGTCCCCCTGGTGGGAGCGGGACCTTCTACGAGCAGTACTTC. Amino acid sequence: CSASPPGGSGTFYEQYF.